The TCR beta chain under discussion was sequenced for a study of blood T cell repertoires in COVID-19 (TCRdb year 2020). Study-wide context: Samples covering the acute and convalescent phases of COVID-19 were provided by collaborators in the United States, Italy and Spain. HLA class I and class II types, where available, came from metadata supplied by the sample provider rather than from assay-based typing. The samples were drawn from the first 160 participants of the ongoing ImmuneRACE study and from 950 to 1,500 subjects provided by 6 global collaborators. The material from the prospective study consisted of cDNA or gDNA derived from T cells, B-cell-depleted T cells, or PBMCs. The repertoires were made available in a free public database intended to serve as a resource for research on the immune response to SARS-CoV-2. Sample metadata almost always included a de-identified subject ID, COVID-19 status, age in years and sex. Deeply sampled blood TCRbeta repertoires from subjects exposed to, actively infected with, or recovered from COVID-19 were included in the dataset. Results the study describes overall, beyond this receptor: How much clinical and demographic metadata was included differed by source and by participant, and the metadata was provided uncurated.

With regard to this clone: The antigen this receptor binds is unknown. No much larger clonotype is one base removed from it; base qualities were not supplied.

TCRbeta CDR3 regions were amplified from genomic DNA by means of the immunoSEQ Assay, a bias-controlled multiplex PCR. Processing in the source paper ran as follows. Nucleated cell counts per sample were estimated from amplification of reference gene primers within the assay. To quantify the absolute abundance of each unique TCRbeta CDR3 rearrangement, sequence reads were collapsed and filtered. For each sample, productive Simpson clonality was calculated as the square root of Simpson's diversity index over productive rearrangements. The immuneACCESS repertoire file appears here via TCRdb, limited to in-frame rearrangements. These files lack a portion of the clones; in checked studies, under half of the deficit traces to unresolved V genes, and the cause of the others is not known. V and J calls and clone size are as listed in that table; D and trimming were resolved from the DNA. This sample comprises 330,000 or so clones, 80% to 90% of them detected only once. The ten top clones hold around 5% of the sample.

Taken from cysteine to phenylalanine, the CDR3 has 13 residues. Of all the DNA, just the CDR3 is kept, 39 bases in frame from base 1. The V and J ends are trimmed by 8 bases and 5 bases, leaving 15 bases between them. CDR1 KGHSH and CDR2 LQKENI are derived from the germline V gene. Participants in the prospective study were aged about 18 to 95 years, lived in about two dozen United States geographic areas, and enrolled through a virtual design. To assign participants to cohorts, the prospective study relied on clinical history that participants themselves reported in a screening survey and a study questionnaire. Recovered participants in ImmuneRACE Cohort 3 were defined by two consecutive negative NP/OP PCR tests, clearance by a healthcare professional, or resolution of symptoms. In the prospective study, mobile phlebotomists collected whole blood, serum and a nasopharyngeal or oropharyngeal swab from each participant. Additional blood draws and questionnaires over an approximately 2-month period could optionally be provided by prospective study participants. Prospective study blood samples were shipped either frozen or at room temperature before DNA extraction.

This TCR was sampled from a man between 25 and 39 years old who had recovered from COVID-19. Recombination connected TRBV18 to TRBJ2-5; the D gene cannot be resolved reliably. The specimen sequenced was PBMCs or T cells enriched from blood (not recorded which). The DNA reads TGTGCCAGCCACCAGCTGGAGAGCGAGACCCAGTACTTC. The encoded protein is CASHQLESETQYF.